This T cell receptor beta chain emerged from a study of beta chain features in type 1 diabetes. Notes on the study in general: Across all four CD4+ subsets, people with type 1 diabetes showed modestly shorter TCRB CDR3s. Sampled from patients, naive, central memory and Treg TCRB repertoires appeared more similar than those sampled from healthy donors.

This clone was picked up a small number of times. Its cognate antigen is unknown. CDR1 is GTSNPN, CDR2 SVGIG, per germline (reference sequence). This CDR3 has 14 amino acids. V was trimmed by 0 bases and J by 6 bases, leaving 12 bases between them. cDNA synthesis used the whole RNA isolate, giving expressed TCRB sequences. Profiled with immunoSEQ multiplex PCR; TCRdb holds only in-frame clones, not every one. The data hold 500,000 to 650,000 clones, with 9.5% to 15% observed a single time. The chain links TRBV30 to TRBJ1-5, with D unresolved. Material for sequencing was naive CD4+ T cells from blood. The clonotype was recovered from a young man with type 1 diabetes. The CDR3 here is CAWSVPGLTQPQHF. In DNA, the CDR3 is TGTGCCTGGAGTGTCCCCGGTTTAACTCAGCCCCAGCATTTT.